This T cell receptor beta chain comes out of a study of T cells in Graves' hyperthyroidism and ophthalmopathy. Study observations and caveats: Most clonotypes expanded in the thyroid (above 0.001) were also present in blood.

There are many counts of this clonotype. What it binds is not known. Amplification of TCR beta CDR3 regions was performed using RNA transcripts as template. During a first-round RT-PCR of the TCR CDR3, the HTBI primer set was used. MiXCR, run by TCRdb on the multiplex PCR reads, gives a single entry per CDR3 protein. The sample yields about 590,000 distinct CDR3 sequences, 15% to 18% seen once. Sequencing was done on a sample of blood. This sequence originates from a woman aged 25 to 45 with Graves' hyperthyroidism.

The CDR3 nucleotides are TGTGCCAGCAGCGTAAGCGGGAGTCTCCCCCCACAGTTCTTC. It encodes CASSVSGSLPPQFF. The chain combines TRBV9 with TRBJ2-1, with TRBD2 matching over 8 bases. Trimming at V came to 1 base and at J to 13 bases, leaving 10 bases not matched to a gene. This CDR3 region has 14 residues. Germline values: CDR1 SGDLS, CDR2 YYNGEE. The variable domain in full, completed from reference TRBV9 and TRBJ2-1, reads DSGVTQTPKHLITATGQRVTLRCSPRSGDLSVYWYQQSLDQGLQFLIQYYNGEERAKGNILERFSAQQFPDLHSELNLSSLELGDSALYFCASSVSGSLPPQFFGPGTRLTVL.